The clone carrying this T cell receptor beta chain showed up just a few times. Its antigen is still unknown. This record comes from a study of blood T cells in healthy people across ages. Study-wide background: With template switching, about one barcoded beta molecule was captured per two T cells.

It was roughly 10 milliliters of peripheral blood that were drawn from each donor. Extraction yielded at least 6 micrograms of total RNA per sample. A second PCR of 7 to 11 cycles used a sample-barcoded 5' primer and a J-beta primer mix. TCRdb independently ran MiXCR on the 5' RACE reads; one entry per CDR3 protein. The sample lists around 650,000 distinct CDR3 sequences; 40% to 45% were seen once. Study outcomes and limitations: Per-million-T-cell TCR beta diversity fell roughly linearly with age.

This TCR was sampled from an elderly man in good health. Sequences were obtained from blood.

CDR3 in amino acids: CASSPNPGQQQETQYF. The CDR3 DNA sequence: TGTGCCAGCAGTCCAAACCCCGGACAACAACAAGAGACCCAGTACTTC. This chain joins TRBV6-1 and TRBJ2-5, with D possibly matching TRBD1 (5 bases). Germline V CDR1 and CDR2: MNHNS, SASEGT. The CDR3 runs 16 residues. Trimming cost V 5 bases and J 2 bases, with 18 bases left between them.